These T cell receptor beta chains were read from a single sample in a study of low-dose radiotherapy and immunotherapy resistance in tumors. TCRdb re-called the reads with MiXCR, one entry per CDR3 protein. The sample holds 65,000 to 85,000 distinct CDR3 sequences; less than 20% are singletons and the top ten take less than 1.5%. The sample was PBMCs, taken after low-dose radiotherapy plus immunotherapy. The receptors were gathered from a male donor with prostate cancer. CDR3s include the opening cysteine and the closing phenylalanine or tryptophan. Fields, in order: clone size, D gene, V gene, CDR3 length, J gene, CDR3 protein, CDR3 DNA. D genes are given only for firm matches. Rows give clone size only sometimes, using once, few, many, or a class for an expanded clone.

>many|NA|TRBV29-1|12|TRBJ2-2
CSGGAYTGELFF
TGCAGCGGAGGGGCCTACACCGGGGAGCTGTTTTTT
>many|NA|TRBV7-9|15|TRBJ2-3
CASSRQLFITDTQYF
TGTGCCAGCAGCCGACAGCTTTTCATCACAGATACGCAGTATTTT
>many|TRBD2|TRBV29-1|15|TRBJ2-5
CSVEGVAGGPETQYF
TGCAGCGTTGAAGGGGTAGCGGGAGGGCCAGAGACCCAGTACTTC
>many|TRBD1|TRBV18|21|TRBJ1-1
CASSPQPLSQGQGARNTEAFF
TGTGCCAGCTCACCACAACCCCTATCCCAGGGACAGGGGGCAAGGAACACTGAAGCTTTCTTT
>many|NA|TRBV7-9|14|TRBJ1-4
CASSLAGSNEKLFF
TGTGCCAGCAGCTTAGCTGGGTCTAATGAAAAACTGTTTTTT
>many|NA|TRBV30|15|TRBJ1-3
CAWSVRTGSGNTIYF
TGTGCCTGGAGTGTACGCACGGGCTCTGGAAACACCATATATTTT
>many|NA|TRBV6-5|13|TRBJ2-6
CASSPNRANVLTF
TGTGCCAGCAGCCCCAATAGGGCCAACGTCCTGACTTTC
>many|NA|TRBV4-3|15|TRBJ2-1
CASSQDRGGNNEQFF
TGCGCCAGCAGCCAAGATCGAGGTGGAAACAATGAGCAGTTCTTC
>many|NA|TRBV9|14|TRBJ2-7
CASSVDTTSYEQYF
TGTGCCAGCAGCGTCGACACGACCTCCTACGAGCAGTACTTC
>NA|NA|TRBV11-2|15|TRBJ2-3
CASSRAGTLTDTQYF
TGTGCCAGCAGCCGCGCCGGGACTCTCACAGATACGCAGTATTTT
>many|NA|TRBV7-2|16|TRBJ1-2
CASSLVNRAGGYGYTF
TGTGCCAGCAGCTTAGTTAATCGGGCGGGAGGATATGGCTACACCTTC
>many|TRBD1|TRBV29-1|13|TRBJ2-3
CSVETDRGSTQYF
TGCAGCGTTGAAACGGACAGGGGCTCAACGCAGTATTTT
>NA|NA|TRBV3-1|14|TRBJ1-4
CASRMGATNEKLFF
TGTGCCAGCAGGATGGGAGCAACTAATGAAAAACTGTTTTTT
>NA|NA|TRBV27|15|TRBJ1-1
CASLAAKREWTEAFF
TGTGCCAGCCTCGCCGCGAAGAGGGAGTGGACTGAAGCTTTCTTT
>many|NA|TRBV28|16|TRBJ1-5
CASSPSKNRNNQPQHF
TGTGCCAGCAGTCCATCGAAAAACCGTAACAATCAGCCCCAGCATTTT
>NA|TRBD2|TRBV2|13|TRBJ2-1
CASGGGGSNEQFF
TGTGCCAGCGGAGGCGGGGGGTCCAATGAGCAGTTCTTC
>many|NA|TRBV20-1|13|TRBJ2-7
CSALTGSSYEQYF
TGCAGTGCTTTGACAGGCAGCTCCTACGAGCAGTACTTC
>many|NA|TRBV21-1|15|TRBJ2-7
CASSIWTVDSYEQYF
TGTGCCAGCAGCATTTGGACAGTCGACTCCTACGAGCAGTACTTC
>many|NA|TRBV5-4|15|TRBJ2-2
CASSLETENTGELFF
TGTGCCAGCAGCTTGGAAACAGAAAACACCGGGGAGCTGTTTTTT
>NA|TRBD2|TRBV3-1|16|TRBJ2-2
CASSRLAGTNTGELFF
TGTGCCAGCAGTCGACTAGCGGGGACGAACACCGGGGAGCTGTTTTTT
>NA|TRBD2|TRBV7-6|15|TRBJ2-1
CASSGTSGGRNEQFF
TGTGCCAGCAGCGGGACTAGCGGGGGGAGGAATGAGCAGTTCTTC
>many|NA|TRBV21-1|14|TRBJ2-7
CASSRSGAFYEQYF
TGTGCCAGCAGCAGGAGCGGGGCCTTCTACGAGCAGTACTTC
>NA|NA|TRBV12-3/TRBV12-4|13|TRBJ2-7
CASSLEAGLEQYF
TGTGCCAGCAGTTTAGAGGCAGGGCTCGAGCAGTACTTC
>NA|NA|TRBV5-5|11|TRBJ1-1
CASILTGIAFF
TGTGCCAGCATCCTAACAGGGATAGCTTTCTTT
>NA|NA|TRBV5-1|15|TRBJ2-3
CASSPGGGGTDTQYF
TGCGCCAGCAGCCCTGGGGGAGGAGGCACAGATACGCAGTATTTT
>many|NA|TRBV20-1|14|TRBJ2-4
CSAIEGGGGGIQYF
TGCAGTGCAATAGAGGGGGGGGGAGGCGGCATTCAGTACTTC
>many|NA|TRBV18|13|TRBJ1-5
CASTAGENQPQHF
TGTGCCAGCACGGCGGGGGAAAATCAGCCCCAGCATTTT
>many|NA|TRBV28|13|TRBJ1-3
CASRDRSGNTIYF
TGTGCCAGCAGGGACCGCTCTGGAAACACCATATATTTT
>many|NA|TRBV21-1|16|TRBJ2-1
CASSKARIPAYNEQFF
TGTGCCAGCAGCAAAGCGAGGATCCCTGCCTACAATGAGCAGTTCTTC
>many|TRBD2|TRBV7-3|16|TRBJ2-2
CASSNPTLAGSGELFF
TGTGCCAGCAGCAACCCGACCCTAGCGGGATCCGGGGAGCTGTTTTTT